Shown below are 23 T cell receptor beta chains from a single sample sequenced in a study of blood T cell repertoires in COVID-19. Generated by immunoSEQ multiplex PCR, the TCRdb table keeps only in-frame clones and is missing some. The data hold around 100,000 clones, with almost 80% observed a single time. Sample: peripheral blood. The receptors here all came from a man aged 55 to 70 with active or convalescent COVID-19.

J is TRBJ1-2 and V is TRBV6-5, with D possibly TRBD1 on 5 matching bases. CDR3 length: 13 amino acids. With 0 bases removed from V and 8 bases from J, the gap between germline ends came to 10 bases. Germline V gene data show CDR1 as MNHEY and CDR2 as SVGAGI. CDR3 protein: CASSYSGRAGYTF. The CDR3 DNA follows: TGTGCCAGCAGTTACTCAGGCAGGGCGGGCTACACCTTC.

The chain couples TRBV7-2 to TRBJ2-3; TRBD2 agrees at 10 bases. J was trimmed by 0 bases and V by 5 bases; bases with no gene match: 8. CDR1 SGHTA and CDR2 FQGNSA come from the germline V gene. The length of the CDR3 is 17 residues. The chain's CDR3 is CASSTLLAGGSTDTQYF. Written as DNA, the CDR3 is TGTGCCAGCAGCACATTATTAGCGGGAGGTAGCACAGATACGCAGTATTTT.

The table lists this clone with a few counts. V usage is TRBV28 and J usage is TRBJ1-2, with unresolved D. From germline, CDR1 is MDHEN and CDR2 SYDVKM. Trimming pared 6 bases from V and 7 bases from J, leaving 15 bases between. This CDR3 contains 13 residues. The CDR3 sequence: CASRRGITSGYTF. The CDR3 DNA follows: TGTGCCAGCAGGCGAGGGATTACTAGTGGCTACACCTTC.

The chain employs TRBV9 and TRBJ2-2; maybe TRBD1 (6 bases). With 2 bases removed from V and 0 bases from J, the gap between germline ends came to 8 bases. The CDR3 runs to 15 residues. Germline-derived CDR1 and CDR2 are SGDLS and YYNGEE. CDR3 loop: CASSVWTANTGELFF. For the CDR3, the DNA is TGTGCCAGCAGCGTTTGGACAGCGAACACCGGGGAGCTGTTTTTT. The variable domain in full, completed from reference TRBV9 and TRBJ2-2, reads DSGVTQTPKHLITATGQRVTLRCSPRSGDLSVYWYQQSLDQGLQFLIQYYNGEERAKGNILERFSAQQFPDLHSELNLSSLELGDSALYFCASSVWTANTGELFFGEGSRLTVL.

The chain has TRBV3-1 (or the pseudogene TRBV3-2) and TRBJ2-2, with 10 bases lining up with TRBD1. This CDR3 spans 16 amino acids. Germline V gene sequence: CDR1 LGHDT, CDR2 YNNKEL (reference sequence). With 3 bases clipped from V and 7 bases from J, the junction kept 8 bases outside the gene matches. The CDR3 here is CASSQLGTGVSGELFF. The CDR3 DNA reads as TGTGCCAGCAGCCAGCTCGGGACAGGGGTTAGCGGGGAGCTGTTTTTT.

The V and J genes are TRBV9 and TRBJ1-3; D ambiguous. Deletions cut 0 bases from V and 0 bases from J, with 7 bases between. Germline V gene data show CDR1 as SGDLS and CDR2 as YYNGEE. The CDR3 spans 15 residues. This CDR3 reads CASSVDPSSGNTIYF. For the CDR3, the DNA is TGTGCCAGCAGCGTAGATCCCTCCTCTGGAAACACCATATATTTT.

A single count supports this clone. This sequence joins TRBV28 and TRBJ2-1; the match to TRBD1 covers 8 bases. The CDR3 length is 15 residues. Germline assignment: CDR1 MDHEN and CDR2 SYDVKM. V gave up 2 bases and J gave up 4 bases; unmatched junction bases: 4. This CDR3 reads CASSLDRGEYNEQFF. The CDR3 nucleotides read TGTGCCAGCAGTTTAGACAGGGGCGAATACAATGAGCAGTTCTTC.

This chain joins TRBV7-9 and TRBJ2-7, with TRBD1 as a possible D gene (6 bases). The CDR3 extends over 15 amino acids. Per germline, CDR1 SEHNR and CDR2 FQNEAQ (reference sequence). Trimming pared 5 bases from V and 4 bases from J, leaving 18 bases between. CDR3 coding DNA: TGTGCCAGCAGCCCTAAAATAGGACAGAGATACGAGCAGTACTTC. It encodes CASSPKIGQRYEQYF.

This clone is medium-sized. The V call is TRBV7-2, the J call TRBJ1-5, with D possibly TRBD1 on 6 matching bases. Between the trimmed V and J ends, which lost 3 bases and 6 bases, there was a span of 15 bases. The CDR3 loop spans 15 amino acids. Germline CDR1 is SGHTA and CDR2 is FQGNSA. The CDR3 DNA is TGTGCCAGCAGCTTGGATACAGGGACGGGTCAGCCCCAGCATTTT. This codes for CASSLDTGTGQPQHF. Supplemented by reference TRBV7-2 and TRBJ1-5, the full variable domain reads GAGVSQSPSNKVTEKGKDVELRCDPISGHTALYWYRQSLGQGLEFLIYFQGNSAPDKSGLPSDRFSAERTGGSVSTLTIQRTQQEDSAVYLCASSLDTGTGQPQHFGDGTRLSIL.

The chain has TRBV27 and TRBJ1-5; TRBD1 agrees at 8 bases. Germline assignment: CDR1 MNHEY and CDR2 SMNVEV (reference sequence). The CDR3 spans 17 residues. V shed 5 bases and J 3 bases; nucleotides not matched to a gene: 12. The CDR3 nucleotides read TGTGCCAGCAGTCCTATCCCCCGGACAGGGCCCAATCAGCCCCAGCATTTT. This sequence encodes CASSPIPRTGPNQPQHF.

This sequence joins TRBV25-1 and TRBJ2-3; 7 bases match TRBD2. V shed 5 bases, J shed 0 bases, and the junction held 8 bases outside the gene matches. The CDR3 spans 16 residues. Germline lookup yields CDR1 MGHDK and CDR2 SYGVNS. The CDR3 loop reads CASSYGGGRSTDTQYF. The CDR3 DNA follows: TGTGCCAGCAGTTATGGGGGAGGGCGGAGCACAGATACGCAGTATTTT.

The chain carries TRBV10-3 and TRBJ1-1; 7 nucleotides agree with TRBD1. The CDR3 runs to 14 residues. Germline V gene sequence: CDR1 ENHRY, CDR2 SYGVKD. Trimming cost V 0 bases and J 4 bases; bases outside gene matches: 2. The CDR3 region has the DNA TGTGCCATCAGTGAGTCACAGGGGCCCACTGAAGCTTTCTTT. Amino acids: CAISESQGPTEAFF.

Here the CDR3 DNA reads TGTGCCAGCAGCAAGCGGGAGAACGCAGATACGCAGTATTTT. This encodes CASSKRENADTQYF. The chain has TRBV9 and TRBJ2-3; 8 positions match TRBD2. There are 14 residues in the CDR3. The germline V gene encodes CDR1 SGDLS and CDR2 YYNGEE. V shed 4 bases and J 4 bases; nucleotides not matched to a gene: 5.

CDR3 residues: CASSDGGGADYGYTF. As DNA, the CDR3 is TGCGCCAGCAGTGATGGGGGGGGCGCTGACTATGGCTACACCTTC. This chain connects TRBV5-1 to TRBJ1-2, with D possibly being TRBD1 (6 bases). Trimming removed 5 bases from V and 3 bases from J, with 17 bases in between. This CDR3 spans 15 amino acids. Germline V gene lookup returns CDR1 SGHRS and CDR2 YFSETQ. The full variable domain, in which reference TRBV5-1 and TRBJ1-2 provide the parts outside the CDR3, is KAGVTQTPRYLIKTRGQQVTLSCSPISGHRSVSWYQQTPGQGLQFLFEYFSETQRNKGNFPGRFSGRQFSNSRSEMNVSTLELGDSALYLCASSDGGGADYGYTFGSGTRLTVV.

The count of this clone is one. The V and J genes are TRBV5-1 and TRBJ2-5; 8 bases are shared with TRBD1. CDR3 length: 13 residues. V lost 4 bases and J lost 2; bases outside the gene matches: 1. The germline gives CDR1 SGHRS, CDR2 YFSETQ. As DNA, the CDR3 is TGCGCCAGCAGCAGGACAGGGCAAGAGACCCAGTACTTC. It specifies CASSRTGQETQYF.

The chain employs TRBV2 and TRBJ1-2; D perhaps matches TRBD1 (6 bases). CDR3 size: 13 residues. Germline-derived CDR1 and CDR2 are SNHLY and FYNNEI. V was clipped by 2 bases and J by 5 bases, with 9 bases between them. This CDR3 reads CASSEPGTYGYTF. CDR3 bases: TGTGCCAGCAGTGAACCAGGGACATATGGCTACACCTTC.

This clone showed up just a few times. This sequence joins TRBV18 and TRBJ2-7, with unresolved D. The CDR3 extends over 16 amino acids. Germline V gene lookup returns CDR1 KGHSH and CDR2 LQKENI. Trimming shortened V by 0 bases and J by 0 bases, and 12 bases separated the two germline ends. For the CDR3, the DNA is TGTGCCAGCTCACCACCGAGTCGAGTTTACTCCTACGAGCAGTACTTC. Its translation: CASSPPSRVYSYEQYF.

This clone was detected a few times. The J gene is TRBJ2-1, the V gene TRBV9, with 9 positions matching TRBD2. The CDR3 totals 16 residues. The germline gives CDR1 SGDLS, CDR2 YYNGEE. Unmatched junction bases numbered 14, after V lost 4 bases and J lost 9 bases. This chain's CDR3 is CASSLRGSGSPGEQFF. The CDR3 DNA reads TGTGCCAGCAGCCTCCGGGGTAGCGGGAGCCCAGGTGAGCAGTTCTTC.

The chain uses TRBV27 and TRBJ2-7, with a weak D call TRBD2 (6 bases). Germline lookup yields CDR1 MNHEY and CDR2 SMNVEV (reference sequence). The length of the CDR3 is 15 residues. Trimming cost V 2 bases and J 1 base, with 12 bases left between them. CDR3 region: CASSLRGFASYEQYF. The DNA for the CDR3 is TGTGCCAGCAGTTTACGGGGGTTTGCATCCTACGAGCAGTACTTC.

This clone was seen a handful of times. For the CDR3, the DNA is TGTGCCAGCCAGGGGAATGTTGCTTTCTTT. Protein sequence: CASQGNVAFF. The rearrangement joins TRBV2 to TRBJ1-1, with D possibly matching TRBD1 (6 bases). The V end lost 8 bases, the J end lost 11 bases, and 12 bases lay between the germline ends. Germline loops: CDR1 SNHLY, CDR2 FYNNEI. The CDR3 is 10 residues long. Variable domain in full (rest from reference TRBV2 and TRBJ1-1): EPEVTQTPSHQVTQMGQEVILRCVPISNHLYFYWYRQILGQKVEFLVSFYNNEISEKSEIFDDQFSVERPDGSNFTLKIRSTKLEDSAMYFCASQGNVAFFGQGTRLTVV.

This clone was seen more than once but under ten times. The chain carries TRBV6-5 and TRBJ1-2; tentative D call: TRBD1 (6 bases). The CDR3 contains 13 residues. Germline CDR1 and CDR2: MNHEY and SVGAGI. V lost 0 bases and J lost 4, with 6 bases in between. In DNA form, the CDR3 reads TGTGCCAGCAGTTACTCAGGGGGCTATGGCTACACCTTC. It specifies CASSYSGGYGYTF.

CDR3 region: CASSVGQGWNSPLHF. DNA for the CDR3: TGTGCCAGCAGCGTGGGACAGGGGTGGAATTCACCCCTCCACTTT. The genes are TRBV9 and TRBJ1-6; TRBD1 aligns across 10 bases. V lost 2 bases, J lost 7 bases, and 3 bases stayed unmatched. The CDR3 extends over 15 amino acids. Germline CDR1 SGDLS, CDR2 YYNGEE.

This rearrangement joins TRBV7-9 to TRBJ2-3; 7 bases are shared with TRBD2. This CDR3 region has 13 residues. The germline gives CDR1 SEHNR, CDR2 FQNEAQ (reference sequence). V dropped 10 bases and J dropped 1; count of bases not matched to a gene: 5. CDR3 nucleotide sequence: TGTGCCACCCTTACTAGCGGCACAGATACGCAGTATTTT. Its protein is CATLTSGTDTQYF.